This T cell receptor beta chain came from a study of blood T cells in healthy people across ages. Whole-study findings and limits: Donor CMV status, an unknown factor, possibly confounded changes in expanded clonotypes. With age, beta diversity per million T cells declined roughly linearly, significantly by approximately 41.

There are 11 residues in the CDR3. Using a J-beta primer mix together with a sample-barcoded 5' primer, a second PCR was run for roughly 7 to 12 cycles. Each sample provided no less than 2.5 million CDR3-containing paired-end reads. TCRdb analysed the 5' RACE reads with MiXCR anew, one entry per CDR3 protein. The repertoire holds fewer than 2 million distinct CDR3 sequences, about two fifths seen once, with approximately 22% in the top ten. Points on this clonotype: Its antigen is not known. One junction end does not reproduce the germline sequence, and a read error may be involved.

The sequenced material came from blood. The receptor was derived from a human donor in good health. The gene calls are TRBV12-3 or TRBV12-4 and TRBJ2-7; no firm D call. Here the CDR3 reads CAGRQTYEQYF. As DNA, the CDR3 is TGTGCCGGCAGACAAACCTACGAGCAGTACTTC.